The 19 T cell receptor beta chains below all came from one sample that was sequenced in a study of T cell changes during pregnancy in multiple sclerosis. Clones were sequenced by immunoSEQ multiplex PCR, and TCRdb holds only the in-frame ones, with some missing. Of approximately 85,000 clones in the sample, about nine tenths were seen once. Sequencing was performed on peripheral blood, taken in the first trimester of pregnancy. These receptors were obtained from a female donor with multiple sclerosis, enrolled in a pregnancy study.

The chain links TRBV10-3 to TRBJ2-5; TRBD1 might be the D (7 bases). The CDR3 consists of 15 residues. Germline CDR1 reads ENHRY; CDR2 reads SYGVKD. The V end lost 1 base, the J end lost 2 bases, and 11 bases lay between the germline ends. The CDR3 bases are TGTGCCATCAGTGAGTTCGGGGGACAGCAAGAGACCCAGTACTTC. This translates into CAISEFGGQQETQYF.

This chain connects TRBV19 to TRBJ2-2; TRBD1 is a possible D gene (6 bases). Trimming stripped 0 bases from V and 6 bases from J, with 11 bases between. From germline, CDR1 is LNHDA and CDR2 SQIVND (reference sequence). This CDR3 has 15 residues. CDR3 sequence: CASSIEGKGAGELFF. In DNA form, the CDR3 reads TGTGCCAGTAGTATAGAAGGGAAGGGGGCCGGGGAGCTGTTTTTT.

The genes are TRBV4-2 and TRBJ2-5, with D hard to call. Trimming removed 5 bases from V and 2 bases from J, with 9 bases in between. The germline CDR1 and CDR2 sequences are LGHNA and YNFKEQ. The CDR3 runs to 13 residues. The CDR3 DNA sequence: TGTGCCAGCAGCTCTGGGCCTCAAGAGACCCAGTACTTC. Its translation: CASSSGPQETQYF.

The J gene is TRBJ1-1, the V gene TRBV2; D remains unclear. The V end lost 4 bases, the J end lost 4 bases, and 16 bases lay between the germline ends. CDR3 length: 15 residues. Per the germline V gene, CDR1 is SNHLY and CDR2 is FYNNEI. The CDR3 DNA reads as TGTGCCAGCAGTGTACCAGGATGGTTGGGCACTGAAGCTTTCTTT. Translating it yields CASSVPGWLGTEAFF.

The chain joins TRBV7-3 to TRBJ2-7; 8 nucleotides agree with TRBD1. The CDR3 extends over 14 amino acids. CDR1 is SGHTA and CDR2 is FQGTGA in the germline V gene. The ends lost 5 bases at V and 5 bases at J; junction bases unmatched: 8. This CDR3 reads CASSLAGGFDEQYF. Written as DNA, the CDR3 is TGTGCCAGCAGCCTGGCAGGGGGCTTTGACGAGCAGTACTTC.

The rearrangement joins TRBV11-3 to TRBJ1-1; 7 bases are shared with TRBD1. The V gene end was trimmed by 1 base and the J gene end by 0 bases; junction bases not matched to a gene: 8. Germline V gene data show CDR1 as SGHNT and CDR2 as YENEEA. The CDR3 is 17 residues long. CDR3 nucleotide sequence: TGTGCCAGCAGCTTAGCAACAGGGGCCCTAATGAACACTGAAGCTTTCTTT. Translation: CASSLATGALMNTEAFF.

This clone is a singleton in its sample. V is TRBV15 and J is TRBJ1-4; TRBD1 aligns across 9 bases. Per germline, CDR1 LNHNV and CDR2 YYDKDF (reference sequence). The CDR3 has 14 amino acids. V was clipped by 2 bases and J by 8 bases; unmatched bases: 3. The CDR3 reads CATSRRQGVEKLFF. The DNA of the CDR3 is TGTGCCACCAGCAGACGACAGGGGGTCGAAAAACTGTTTTTT.

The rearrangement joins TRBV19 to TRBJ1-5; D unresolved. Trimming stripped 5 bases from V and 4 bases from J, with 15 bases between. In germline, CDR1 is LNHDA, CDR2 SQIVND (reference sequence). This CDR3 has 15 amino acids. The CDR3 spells CASSRRQSLNQPQHF. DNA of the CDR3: TGTGCCAGTAGTCGGAGGCAGAGCCTAAATCAGCCCCAGCATTTT.

CDR3 DNA: TGTGCCAGCAGACTAGGACTAGCGGGGATGAATGAGCAGTTCTTC. Translated: CASRLGLAGMNEQFF. The chain links TRBV2 to TRBJ2-1; 12 bases align to TRBD2. The CDR3 loop spans 15 amino acids. CDR1 is SNHLY, CDR2 FYNNEI, per germline. Germline trimming cut 6 bases from V and 7 bases from J; bases unmatched to any gene: 7.

CDR3 amino acids: CASEARNTGELFF. CDR3 DNA: TGTGCCAGCGAGGCGCGGAACACCGGGGAGCTGTTTTTT. The rearrangement joins TRBV6-5 to TRBJ2-2; D not certain. Trimming removed 8 bases from V and 1 base from J, with 8 bases in between. Germline values: CDR1 MNHEY, CDR2 SVGAGI. The CDR3 has 13 residues.

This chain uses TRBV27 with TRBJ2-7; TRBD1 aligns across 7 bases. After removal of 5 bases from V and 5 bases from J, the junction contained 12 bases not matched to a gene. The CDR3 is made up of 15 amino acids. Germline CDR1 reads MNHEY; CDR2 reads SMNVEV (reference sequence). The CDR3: CASSPGRGLWDEQYF. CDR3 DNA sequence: TGTGCCAGCAGTCCCGGTAGGGGGCTTTGGGACGAGCAGTACTTC.

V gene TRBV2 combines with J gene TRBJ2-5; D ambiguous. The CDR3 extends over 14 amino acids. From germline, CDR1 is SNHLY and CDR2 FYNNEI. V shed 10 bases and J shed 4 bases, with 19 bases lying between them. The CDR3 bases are TGTGCCACCAGATTAGACTCACATTCAGAGACCCAGTACTTC. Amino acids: CATRLDSHSETQYF.

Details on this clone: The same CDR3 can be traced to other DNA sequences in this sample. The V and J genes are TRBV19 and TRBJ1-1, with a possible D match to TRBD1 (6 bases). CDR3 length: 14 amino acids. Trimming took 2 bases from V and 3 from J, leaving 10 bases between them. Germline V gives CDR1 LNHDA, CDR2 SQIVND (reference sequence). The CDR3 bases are TGTGCCAGTAGTATAAGGGGGGGCGACACTGAAGCTTTCTTT. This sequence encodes CASSIRGGDTEAFF.

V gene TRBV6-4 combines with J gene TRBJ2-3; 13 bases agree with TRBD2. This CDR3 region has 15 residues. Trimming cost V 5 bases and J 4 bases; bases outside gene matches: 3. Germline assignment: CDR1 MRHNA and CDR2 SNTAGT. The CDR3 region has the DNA TGTGCCAGCAGTCCACTAGCGGGAGGGCCAGATACGCAGTATTTT. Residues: CASSPLAGGPDTQYF.

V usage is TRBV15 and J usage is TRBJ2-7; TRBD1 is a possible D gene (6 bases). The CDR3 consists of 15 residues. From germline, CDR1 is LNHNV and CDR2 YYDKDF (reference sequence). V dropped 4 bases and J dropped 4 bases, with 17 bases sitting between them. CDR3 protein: CATSIRTALSYEQYF. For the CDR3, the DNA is TGTGCCACCAGCATACGGACAGCCCTCTCGTACGAGCAGTACTTC.

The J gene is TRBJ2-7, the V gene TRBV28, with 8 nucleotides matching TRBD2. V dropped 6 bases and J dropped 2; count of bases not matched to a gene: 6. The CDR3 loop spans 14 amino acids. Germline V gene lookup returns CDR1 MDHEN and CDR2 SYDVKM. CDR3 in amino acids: CASRNSGTTYEQYF. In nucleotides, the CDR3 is TGTGCCAGCAGAAATAGCGGGACAACCTACGAGCAGTACTTC.

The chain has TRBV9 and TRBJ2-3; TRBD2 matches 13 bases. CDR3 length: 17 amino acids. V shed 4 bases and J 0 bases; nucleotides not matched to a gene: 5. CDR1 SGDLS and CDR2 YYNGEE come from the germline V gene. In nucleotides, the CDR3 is TGTGCCAGCAGCCTCATGACTAGCGGGAGGAGCACAGATACGCAGTATTTT. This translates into CASSLMTSGRSTDTQYF.

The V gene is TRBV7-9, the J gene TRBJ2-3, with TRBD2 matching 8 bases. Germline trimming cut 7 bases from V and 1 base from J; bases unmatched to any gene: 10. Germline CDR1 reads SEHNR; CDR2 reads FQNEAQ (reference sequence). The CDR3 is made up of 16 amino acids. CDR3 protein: CASTFEPSGRTDTQYF. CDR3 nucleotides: TGTGCCAGCACCTTTGAGCCTAGCGGGCGCACAGATACGCAGTATTTT.

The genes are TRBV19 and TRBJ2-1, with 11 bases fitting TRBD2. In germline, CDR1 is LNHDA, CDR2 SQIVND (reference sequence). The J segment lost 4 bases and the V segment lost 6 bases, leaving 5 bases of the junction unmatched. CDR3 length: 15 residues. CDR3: CASRLAGVLYNEQFF. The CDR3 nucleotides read TGTGCCAGTAGACTAGCGGGAGTATTGTACAATGAGCAGTTCTTC.